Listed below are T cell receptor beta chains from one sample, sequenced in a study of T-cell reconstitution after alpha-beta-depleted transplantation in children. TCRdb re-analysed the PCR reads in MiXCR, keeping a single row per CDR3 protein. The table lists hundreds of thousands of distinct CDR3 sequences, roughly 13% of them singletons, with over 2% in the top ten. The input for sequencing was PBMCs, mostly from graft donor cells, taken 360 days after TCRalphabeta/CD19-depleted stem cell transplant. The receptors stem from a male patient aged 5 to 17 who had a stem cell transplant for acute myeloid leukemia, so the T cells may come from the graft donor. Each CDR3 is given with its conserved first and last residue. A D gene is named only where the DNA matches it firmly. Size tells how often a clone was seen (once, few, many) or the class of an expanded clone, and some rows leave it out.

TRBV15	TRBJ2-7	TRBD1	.	CATSRMSLIGTGGLLYLYEQYF	TGTGCCACCAGCAGAATGTCCTTGATTGGGACAGGGGGTCTTCTTTACCTCTACGAGCAGTACTTC
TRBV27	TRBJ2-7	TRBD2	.	CASSFGRAYGQYF	TGTGCCAGCAGTTTCGGGAGGGCCTACGGGCAGTACTTC
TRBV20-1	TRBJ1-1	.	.	CSARRGEAFF	TGCAGTGCTAGGCGGGGCGAAGCTTTCTTT
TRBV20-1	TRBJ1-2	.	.	CSADLRTDDGYTF	TGCAGTGCTGATTTGCGGACAGATGATGGCTACACCTTC
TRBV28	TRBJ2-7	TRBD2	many	CASSFLGLATTYEQYF	TGTGCCAGCAGTTTCTTGGGACTAGCGACAACCTACGAGCAGTACTTC
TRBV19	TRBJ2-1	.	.	CASSIRDEQFF	TGTGCCAGTAGTATAAGGGATGAGCAGTTCTTC
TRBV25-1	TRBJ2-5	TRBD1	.	CASSELRPGGLETQYF	TGTGCCAGCAGTGAATTAAGGCCAGGGGGCTTAGAGACCCAGTACTTC
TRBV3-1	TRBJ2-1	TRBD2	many	CASSLAGGDNEQFF	TGTGCCAGCAGCTTAGCGGGAGGGGACAATGAGCAGTTCTTC
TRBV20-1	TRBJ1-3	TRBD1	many	CSARDQRRQGRPPLGDTIYF	TGCAGTGCTAGAGATCAACGGAGACAGGGGAGGCCTCCACTCGGGGACACCATATATTTT
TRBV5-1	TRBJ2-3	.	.	CASSVVVVDTQYF	TGCGCCAGCAGCGTGGTAGTCGTGGATACGCAGTATTTT
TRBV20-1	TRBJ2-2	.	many	CSARGGELFF	TGCAGTGCTCGGGGCGGGGAGCTGTTTTTT
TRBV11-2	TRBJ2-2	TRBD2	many	CASSSQLAGVGTGELFF	TGTGCCAGCAGCTCCCAACTAGCGGGAGTCGGCACCGGGGAGCTGTTTTTT
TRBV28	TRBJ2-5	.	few	CASSSHGDGEQETQYF	TGTGCCAGCAGTTCCCATGGGGACGGAGAGCAAGAGACCCAGTACTTC
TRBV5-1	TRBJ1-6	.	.	CASSLGAGTLHF	TGCGCCAGCAGCTTGGGGGCCGGCACCCTCCACTTT
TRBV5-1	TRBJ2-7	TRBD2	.	CASSPGQREAYEQYF	TGCGCCAGCAGCCCAGGTCAGCGGGAGGCCTACGAGCAGTACTTC
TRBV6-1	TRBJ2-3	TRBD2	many	CASSVQGLASDTQYF	TGTGCCAGCAGCGTACAGGGACTAGCCTCAGATACGCAGTATTTT
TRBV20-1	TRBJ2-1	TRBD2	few	CSASSGRTYNEQFF	TGCAGTGCTTCCAGCGGGAGGACCTACAATGAGCAGTTCTTC